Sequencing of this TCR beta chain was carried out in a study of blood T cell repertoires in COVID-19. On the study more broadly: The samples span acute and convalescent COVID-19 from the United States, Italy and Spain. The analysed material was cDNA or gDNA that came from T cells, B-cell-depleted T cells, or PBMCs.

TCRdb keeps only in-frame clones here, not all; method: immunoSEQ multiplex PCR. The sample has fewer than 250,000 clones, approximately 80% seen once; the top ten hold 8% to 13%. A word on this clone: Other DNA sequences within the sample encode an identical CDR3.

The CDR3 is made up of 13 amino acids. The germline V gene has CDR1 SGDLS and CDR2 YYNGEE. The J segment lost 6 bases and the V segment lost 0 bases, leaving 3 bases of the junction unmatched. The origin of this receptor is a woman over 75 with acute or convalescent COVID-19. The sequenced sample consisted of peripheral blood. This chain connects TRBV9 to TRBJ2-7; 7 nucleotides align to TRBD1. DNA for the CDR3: TGTGCCAGCAGCGTAGGACAGGGAACCGAGCAGTACTTC. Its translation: CASSVGQGTEQYF. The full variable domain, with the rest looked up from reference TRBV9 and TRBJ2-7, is DSGVTQTPKHLITATGQRVTLRCSPRSGDLSVYWYQQSLDQGLQFLIQYYNGEERAKGNILERFSAQQFPDLHSELNLSSLELGDSALYFCASSVGQGTEQYFGPGTRLTVT.